This T cell receptor beta chain was profiled in a study of OX40 agonist ivuxolimab in advanced cancers. In the study overall: Averaging around 60 years in age, with a range of 23 to 79, the cohort was approximately 83% male.

Findings and limits, study-wide: In a subset of nonresponders, normalized T-cell clonal expansion was also low. On average, CD8+ T cells had more expanded clones than CD4+.

This clone is medium-sized in the sample. The antigen is undetermined. The same CDR3 arises from other DNA sequences in this sample as well. Collection of blood occurred at baseline, at cycle 4 day 1, and at cycle 7 day 1. Repertoires were generated with immunoSEQ multiplex PCR, while TCRdb's copy carries only in-frame clones and drops some. Of about 53,000 clones in the sample, roughly three quarters were seen once. CDR3 length equals 15 residues. Looked up from germline, CDR1 is KGHSH and CDR2 is LQKENI. V shed 3 bases and J 3 bases; nucleotides not matched to a gene: 5. The receptor comes from an adult with an advanced solid tumor such as melanoma, head and neck, liver or kidney cancer. The chain employs TRBV18 and TRBJ2-3, with 8 bases identical to TRBD1. Material: CD4+ or CD8+ T cells sorted from blood, obtained in a trial of the OX40 agonist ivuxolimab. The CDR3 loop is CASSPGQVRTDTQYF. For the CDR3, the DNA is TGTGCCAGCTCACCGGGACAGGTGAGGACAGATACGCAGTATTTT.